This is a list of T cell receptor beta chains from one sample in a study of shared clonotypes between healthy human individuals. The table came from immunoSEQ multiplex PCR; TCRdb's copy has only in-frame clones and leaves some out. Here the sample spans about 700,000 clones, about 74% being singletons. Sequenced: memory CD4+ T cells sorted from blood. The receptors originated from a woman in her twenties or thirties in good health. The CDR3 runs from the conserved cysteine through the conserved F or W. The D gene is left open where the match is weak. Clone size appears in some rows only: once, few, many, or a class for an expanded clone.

CDR3 protein: CASRAPGAGQETQYF
CDR3 DNA: TGTGCCAGCAGGGCCCCGGGGGCGGGGCAAGAGACCCAGTACTTC
clone size: -
D gene: -
J gene: TRBJ2-5
V gene: TRBV28

CDR3 protein: CASSLSSGNTEAFF
CDR3 DNA: TGCGCCAGCAGCTTGTCGTCGGGGAACACTGAAGCTTTCTTT
clone size: -
D gene: -
J gene: TRBJ1-1
V gene: TRBV5-1

CDR3 protein: CASSDDSRGANVLTF
CDR3 DNA: TGTGCCAGCAGTGATGACAGCCGCGGGGCCAACGTCCTGACTTTC
clone size: few
D gene: -
J gene: TRBJ2-6
V gene: TRBV2

CDR3 protein: CAWRRRTSGRLSEQYF
CDR3 DNA: TGTGCCTGGAGACGACGGACTAGCGGGAGACTAAGCGAGCAGTACTTC
clone size: once
D gene: TRBD2
J gene: TRBJ2-7
V gene: TRBV30

CDR3 protein: CASSLRGPGSNEQFF
CDR3 DNA: TGTGCCAGCAGCTTAAGGGGGCCAGGGAGTAATGAGCAGTTCTTC
clone size: few
D gene: TRBD1
J gene: TRBJ2-1
V gene: TRBV7-2

CDR3 protein: CASSFMTGGSYYTF
CDR3 DNA: TGTGCCAGCAGCTTCATGACAGGGGGTAGTTACTACACCTTC
clone size: -
D gene: TRBD1
J gene: TRBJ1-2
V gene: TRBV7-9

CDR3 protein: CASNPSTSTDTQYF
CDR3 DNA: TGTGCCAGCAACCCTAGCACTAGCACAGATACGCAGTATTTT
clone size: once
D gene: -
J gene: TRBJ2-3
V gene: TRBV2

CDR3 protein: CASILGGTQGVYEKLFF
CDR3 DNA: TGTGCCAGCATTTTAGGTGGTACCCAGGGCGTATATGAAAAACTGTTTTTT
clone size: -
D gene: -
J gene: TRBJ1-4
V gene: TRBV2

CDR3 protein: CASSPKLAGGRYEQYF
CDR3 DNA: TGTGCCAGCAGCCCGAAACTAGCGGGAGGGAGGTACGAGCAGTACTTC
clone size: few
D gene: TRBD2
J gene: TRBJ2-7
V gene: TRBV11-2

CDR3 protein: CASSPVPGDQETQYF
CDR3 DNA: TGCGCCAGCAGCCCCGTACCGGGAGACCAAGAGACCCAGTACTTC
clone size: -
D gene: -
J gene: TRBJ2-5
V gene: TRBV5-1

CDR3 protein: CASSQGSPPRYTF
CDR3 DNA: TGTGCCAGCAGTCAGGGGAGCCCTCCGCGCTACACCTTC
clone size: few
D gene: -
J gene: TRBJ1-2
V gene: TRBV5-6

CDR3 protein: CASSLDSSDTGELFF
CDR3 DNA: TGCGCCAGCAGCTTGGACAGTTCTGACACCGGGGAGCTGTTTTTT
clone size: -
D gene: -
J gene: TRBJ2-2
V gene: TRBV5-1

CDR3 protein: CASSPVADEQYF
CDR3 DNA: TGTGCCAGCTCACCTGTTGCGGACGAGCAGTACTTC
clone size: once
D gene: -
J gene: TRBJ2-7
V gene: TRBV18

CDR3 protein: CASSLVRGHGTEAFF
CDR3 DNA: TGTGCCAGCAGCTTGGTACGGGGGCACGGCACTGAAGCTTTCTTT
clone size: -
D gene: -
J gene: TRBJ1-1
V gene: TRBV5-6

CDR3 protein: CASSLTGQGTLGNTEAFF
CDR3 DNA: TGTGCCAGCAGTTTAACGGGACAGGGGACCCTGGGGAACACTGAAGCTTTCTTT
clone size: medium-sized
D gene: TRBD1
J gene: TRBJ1-1
V gene: TRBV27

CDR3 protein: CASSIVGADEQFF
CDR3 DNA: TGTGCCAGTAGTATAGTCGGGGCGGATGAGCAGTTCTTC
clone size: -
D gene: -
J gene: TRBJ2-1
V gene: TRBV19

CDR3 protein: CASSPLGQPYGEKLFF
CDR3 DNA: TGTGCCAGCAGCCCCCTTGGGCAACCCTATGGGGAAAAACTGTTTTTT
clone size: once
D gene: -
J gene: TRBJ1-4
V gene: TRBV5-8

CDR3 protein: CASSTSREVSNYGYTF
CDR3 DNA: TGTGCCAGCAGCACTTCAAGGGAGGTTTCCAACTATGGCTACACCTTC
clone size: -
D gene: -
J gene: TRBJ1-2
V gene: TRBV2